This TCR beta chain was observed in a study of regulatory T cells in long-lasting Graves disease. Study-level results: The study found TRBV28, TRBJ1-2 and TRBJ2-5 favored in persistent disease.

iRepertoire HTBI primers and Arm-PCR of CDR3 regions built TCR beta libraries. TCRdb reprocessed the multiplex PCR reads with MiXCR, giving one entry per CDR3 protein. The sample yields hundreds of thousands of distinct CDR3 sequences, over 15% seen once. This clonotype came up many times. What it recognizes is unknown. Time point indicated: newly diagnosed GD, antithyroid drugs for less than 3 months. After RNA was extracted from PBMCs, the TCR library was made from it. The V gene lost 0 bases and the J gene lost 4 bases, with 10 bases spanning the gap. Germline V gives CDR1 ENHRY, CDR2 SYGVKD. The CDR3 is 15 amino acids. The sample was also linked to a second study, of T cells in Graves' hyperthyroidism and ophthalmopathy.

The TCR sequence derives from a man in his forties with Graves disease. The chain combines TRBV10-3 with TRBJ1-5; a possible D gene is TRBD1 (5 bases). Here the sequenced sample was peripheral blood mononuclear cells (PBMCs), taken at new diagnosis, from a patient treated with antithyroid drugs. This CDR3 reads CAISESGQQNQPQHF. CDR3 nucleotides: TGTGCCATCAGTGAGTCGGGGCAGCAAAATCAGCCCCAGCATTTT.